These T cell receptor beta chains were read from a single sample in a study of blood T cell repertoires in COVID-19. This table comes from immunoSEQ multiplex PCR, and its TCRdb copy is limited to in-frame clones, with some not included. The sample includes some 270,000 clones, approximately 83% of them seen just once. The sample taken for sequencing was PBMCs or T cells enriched from blood (not recorded which). The receptors derive from a woman aged 25 to 45 who had recovered from COVID-19. Both conserved end residues are trimmed from each CDR3. For some rows the clone size is stated as once, few or many, or as a class when expanded; others skip it.

clone size: once; V gene: TRBV7-6; J gene: TRBJ1-1; CDR3 protein: ASSLSRGTEAF
clone size: -; V gene: TRBV29-1; J gene: TRBJ2-7; CDR3 protein: SAGQGHYEQY
clone size: -; V gene: TRBV19; J gene: TRBJ1-3; CDR3 protein: ASSIEVSGNTIY
clone size: once; V gene: TRBV5-1; J gene: TRBJ1-6; CDR3 protein: ASSGGTEGSPLH
clone size: -; V gene: TRBV9; J gene: TRBJ1-1; CDR3 protein: ASSVEGVNTEAF
clone size: few; V gene: TRBV9; J gene: TRBJ2-1; CDR3 protein: ASSVVEASSYNEQF
clone size: -; V gene: TRBV19; J gene: TRBJ1-1; CDR3 protein: ASSTRTRSTNTEAF
clone size: few; V gene: TRBV9; J gene: TRBJ1-4; CDR3 protein: ASSSHGGATNEKLF
clone size: once; V gene: TRBV6-5; J gene: TRBJ2-2; CDR3 protein: ASGGRLVATGELF
clone size: -; V gene: TRBV11-2; J gene: TRBJ1-2; CDR3 protein: ASSLSRRRATNYGYT
clone size: -; V gene: TRBV4-2; J gene: TRBJ2-3; CDR3 protein: ASSQEGYGGDTQY
clone size: -; V gene: TRBV7-9; J gene: TRBJ1-1; CDR3 protein: ASSPPPSGVWGTEAF
clone size: -; V gene: TRBV27; J gene: TRBJ1-1; CDR3 protein: ASSFAARQGGQDTEAF
clone size: -; V gene: TRBV7-9; J gene: TRBJ1-4; CDR3 protein: ASSPEDATNEKLF
clone size: -; V gene: TRBV19; J gene: TRBJ1-1; CDR3 protein: ASSPLKAGETEAF
clone size: -; V gene: TRBV7-6; J gene: TRBJ2-3; CDR3 protein: ASSFQGYSRATDTQY
clone size: -; V gene: TRBV6-1; J gene: TRBJ1-3; CDR3 protein: ASSDGLTSGNTIY
clone size: -; V gene: TRBV6-4; J gene: TRBJ2-7; CDR3 protein: ASRVTGQGPYEQY
clone size: -; V gene: TRBV2; J gene: TRBJ2-3; CDR3 protein: ASSEASYTQY
clone size: -; V gene: TRBV9; J gene: TRBJ2-1; CDR3 protein: ASSGSSVKQF
clone size: few; V gene: TRBV6-5; J gene: TRBJ2-1; CDR3 protein: ASSLTRGEQF
clone size: -; V gene: TRBV3-1/TRBV3-2; J gene: TRBJ1-1; CDR3 protein: ASSQGPVPYTEAF
clone size: -; V gene: TRBV5-5; J gene: TRBJ2-3; CDR3 protein: ASSSGTSSTDTQY
clone size: -; V gene: TRBV10-3; J gene: TRBJ1-1; CDR3 protein: AIRAPPGGTPAF
clone size: -; V gene: TRBV24-1; J gene: TRBJ2-3; CDR3 protein: ATSAGLARTDTQY
clone size: -; V gene: TRBV24-1; J gene: TRBJ2-7; CDR3 protein: ATSDPDRGGDEQY
clone size: once; V gene: TRBV29-1; J gene: TRBJ2-3; CDR3 protein: SVVTSGNVGDTQY
clone size: many; V gene: TRBV7-9; J gene: TRBJ2-7; CDR3 protein: ASSGRQVGEQY
clone size: -; V gene: TRBV7-9; J gene: TRBJ1-1; CDR3 protein: ASSLNQGTEAF
clone size: once; V gene: TRBV18; J gene: TRBJ2-1; CDR3 protein: ASSFVGVINEQF
clone size: few; V gene: TRBV7-2; J gene: TRBJ1-5; CDR3 protein: ASSQGQGYQPQH
clone size: once; V gene: TRBV28; J gene: TRBJ1-5; CDR3 protein: ASSLYFLFVRDIRYQPQH
clone size: -; V gene: TRBV30; J gene: TRBJ1-4; CDR3 protein: AWSTQGGEKLF
clone size: -; V gene: TRBV10-1; J gene: TRBJ2-1; CDR3 protein: ASSESGTPFNEQF
clone size: -; V gene: TRBV7-9; J gene: TRBJ2-2; CDR3 protein: ASSLTSANTGELF
clone size: -; V gene: TRBV5-4; J gene: TRBJ2-3; CDR3 protein: ASSLGGTRTDTQY
clone size: -; V gene: TRBV28; J gene: TRBJ1-1; CDR3 protein: ASKGSDLGGARTEAF
clone size: -; V gene: TRBV10-3; J gene: TRBJ2-3; CDR3 protein: AIREGLDRGTDTQY
clone size: few; V gene: TRBV18; J gene: TRBJ2-1; CDR3 protein: ASSQLAQSSYNEQF
clone size: few; V gene: TRBV5-5; J gene: TRBJ1-3; CDR3 protein: ASSRDRMSGNTIY
clone size: -; V gene: TRBV28; J gene: TRBJ1-2; CDR3 protein: ASSFTGTAYGYT
clone size: -; V gene: TRBV29-1; J gene: TRBJ1-2; CDR3 protein: STLGGALSYGYT
clone size: -; V gene: TRBV5-4; J gene: TRBJ1-1; CDR3 protein: ASSLGQDNTEAF
clone size: -; V gene: TRBV7-6; J gene: TRBJ2-5; CDR3 protein: ASSLERETQY
clone size: -; V gene: TRBV5-1; J gene: TRBJ2-1; CDR3 protein: ASMGGGYLEQF
clone size: -; V gene: TRBV2; J gene: TRBJ2-7; CDR3 protein: ASSVVSQGTYEQY
clone size: -; V gene: TRBV19; J gene: TRBJ2-3; CDR3 protein: ASSIYQGAGTDTQY
clone size: -; V gene: TRBV25-1; J gene: TRBJ1-1; CDR3 protein: ASSESRGTEAF
clone size: once; V gene: TRBV7-9; J gene: TRBJ2-7; CDR3 protein: ASSWGQGFEQY
clone size: once; V gene: TRBV6-5; J gene: TRBJ1-5; CDR3 protein: ASRSDRGNNQPQH
clone size: -; V gene: TRBV15; J gene: TRBJ1-4; CDR3 protein: ATSRDHGGGNGLF
clone size: -; V gene: TRBV5-1; J gene: TRBJ1-1; CDR3 protein: ASSFAPGSTEAF
clone size: -; V gene: TRBV15; J gene: TRBJ1-5; CDR3 protein: ATRGAGNQPQH
clone size: once; V gene: TRBV15; J gene: TRBJ1-2; CDR3 protein: ATSRDPTGRGDQGYT
clone size: -; V gene: TRBV6-6; J gene: TRBJ2-7; CDR3 protein: ASNRGGLTEQY